This TCR beta chain was sequenced during a study of prognosis after radiotherapy for stage I lung cancer. Study-level results: Patients with distant metastases had lower Shannon entropy after stereotactic body radiation therapy.

There are many counts of this clonotype. What it binds is unknown. Researchers used two-round multiplex PCR to amplify TCR beta CDR3 starting from genomic DNA. The use of primers specific to each TRBV and TRBJ gene characterized first-round PCR. TCRdb independently ran MiXCR on the multiplex PCR reads; one entry per CDR3 protein. The data show approximately 30,000 distinct CDR3 sequences, under 35% seen once. This specimen was PBMCs, taken before or after stereotactic body radiation therapy (not recorded which). The clonotype comes from a donor at least 50 years old with non-small cell lung cancer.

This CDR3 is CASSQVSASGYNEQFF. CDR3 bases: TGCGCCAGCAGCCAAGTCTCGGCTAGCGGCTACAATGAGCAGTTCTTC. V is TRBV4-1 and J is TRBJ2-1; 7 positions agree with TRBD2. The CDR3 length is 16 residues. Per the germline V gene, CDR1 is MGHRA and CDR2 is YSYEKL. After removal of 1 base from V and 3 bases from J, the junction contained 6 bases not matched to a gene.